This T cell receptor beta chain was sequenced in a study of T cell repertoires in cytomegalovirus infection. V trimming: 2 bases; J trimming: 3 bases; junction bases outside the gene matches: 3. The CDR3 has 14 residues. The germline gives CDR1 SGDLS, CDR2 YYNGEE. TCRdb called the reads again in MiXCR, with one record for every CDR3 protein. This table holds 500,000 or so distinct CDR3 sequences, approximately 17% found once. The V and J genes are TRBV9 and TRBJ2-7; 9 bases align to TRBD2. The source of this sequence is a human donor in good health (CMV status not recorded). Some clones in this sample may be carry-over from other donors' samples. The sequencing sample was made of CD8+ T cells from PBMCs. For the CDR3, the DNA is TGTGCCAGCAGCGTTAGCGGGAGCGACTACGAGCAGTACTTC. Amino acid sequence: CASSVSGSDYEQYF.